This TCR beta chain was identified during a study of cytomegalovirus exposure and HLA in healthy donors (TCRdb year 2017). For the study in its entirety: An earlier analysis of some 620 of the donors reported 276 Gb of sequence data and 95 million to 140 million unique TCR beta sequences obtained from about 180 million T cells. Of the 300 to 400 genotyped donors, 65% to 90% fell in the genetic ancestry cluster associated with self-reported Caucasian donors. Genome-wide SNP genotypes for about 55% of the 666 donors were used in a later genetic analysis, which treated that subset as a discovery cohort. An earlier analysis of roughly 600 of the donors used high-throughput TCR beta sequencing to judge whether each TCR beta V gene segment behaved as functional or pseudogenic. In a later analysis, previously published TCR beta repertoires from hundreds of donors were re-analyzed and high-resolution HLA genotyping was added so that TCR occurrence patterns could be studied. The number of typed donors differed by locus: about 620-630 for A, B, C, DRB1 and DQB1; 500 to 550 for DQA1; about 600 for DPA1; and around 450 for DPB1. The aim of the study was to test whether cataloging public T cell receptors could identify signatures of past pathogen exposure. High-throughput TCR immunosequencing, statistical association of individual TCRs with disease status, and machine learning were combined to predict cytomegalovirus infection status. Besides the first cohort of 550 to 750 subjects, a separate validation cohort made up of 120 different subjects was used. About five DR-DQ haplotypes were treated as single units for association and clustering because of strong linkage in the cohort. Both class I and class II loci were covered by HLA typing, at four-digit resolution. Using immunosequencing, the study profiled T cell repertoires from 500 to 800 subjects and related those repertoires to cytomegalovirus serostatus. Every discovery cohort repertoire had been produced on one sequencing platform. Donor age, sex, ethnicity and CMV serostatus were compiled alongside the repertoire data. An early release covering roughly 580 HLA-typed donors comprised approximately 290 gigabases of sequencing data and tens of millions of unique TCR sequences. Among a few hundred genotyped donors of the cohort, an average of approximately 230,000 unique TCR beta nucleotide sequences were sequenced per donor, around 20% of them non-productive. Rather than using new phenotypic data, the later analysis identified candidate immune exposures from TCR beta sequences and from how often those sequences occurred across donors. The study at large found these results: In vitro tests confirmed that a few of the cytomegalovirus-associated TCR beta chains recognize cytomegalovirus antigens. While some public TCRs were present in many individuals, most TCR sequences turned up only very rarely across donors. The study listed approximately 160 TCR beta chains as associated with cytomegalovirus. The presence/absence analyses assumed that sequencing depth was roughly uniform across donors, and that assumption may not be true. A cluster of highly shared sequence variants was judged likely to be a technical artifact of the sequencing pipeline. The authors suggested that the approach could potentially be extended to other disease states and immunological phenotypes. In an earlier analysis of over 550 of the donors, most TCR beta V segments were observed in productive rearrangements about 87% or about 30% of the time, broadly matching IMGT annotations. In a later analysis, TCR association rates were found to vary across HLA loci, with the most associated TCRs seen for DRB1 alleles and the fewest for HLA-C alleles. Strong co-occurrence of HLA alleles, especially DR and DQ, made assigning TCR associations to individual alleles difficult. According to a later analysis, parvovirus B19, influenza, CMV and Epstein-Barr virus appeared linked to several top co-occurrence clusters. Cytomegalovirus status was reported to be diagnosed by the classifier with high specificity and sensitivity in both the original and validation cohorts. In a later genetic analysis, a missense DCLRE1C variant was associated with V-gene and J-gene trimming of TCR beta chains, and the association was replicated in an independent cohort. Correlated functional status among segregating V segments might be attributable to linkage disequilibrium, but an unknown experimental factor could not be ruled out. According to a later genetic analysis, donors in an Asian-associated ancestry cluster had fewer N-insertions in productive TCRs than the approximately 710-donor mean. Some IMGT-functional V segments, including TRBV6-2 and TRBV6-3, could not be distinguished by the 87-base-pair reads and were therefore excluded. In a later analysis, HLA-associated TCR beta chains showed more clonal expansion and lower generation probabilities than non-associated chains that were equally common. In this cohort, only TCR beta chains were sequenced, and detectable features were limited by the absence of alpha or paired-chain data. A further reported finding was that TCR beta sequences accurately predicted the HLA-A and HLA-B alleles for most subjects in the first cohort. Because HLA typing was unavailable for some donors at each locus, only the typed subset was used in association tests. Because counts were too low, more than 15 rarely observed V segments, including chromosome 9 orphons, were excluded from the earlier analysis of under 650 of the donors. A later analysis found that most CMV-associated TCR beta chains appeared HLA-restricted, with HLA associations seemingly driven largely by CMV exposure. Immune exposure information for the cohort was limited to CMV serostatus. A later analysis associated 15,000 or so TCR beta sequences with specific HLA alleles at a false discovery rate of 0.05.

The germline V gene provides CDR1 MGHDK and CDR2 SYGVNS. The CDR3 runs 14 amino acids, cysteine and phenylalanine included. The kept DNA is CDR3 alone, 42 bases in frame from the first base. V loses 8 bases, J loses 2 bases, and the germline ends lie 16 bases apart. Details on this clone: Its specific antigen is unknown. Base qualities are not recorded, but no much larger clone differs from it by a single base.

Libraries were built with the immunoSEQ multiplex PCR assay. For the multiplex PCR, a mixture combining 60 forward primers for TCR Vbeta segments and 13 reverse primers for TCR Jbeta segments was used. Amplification of the CDR3 region of rearranged TCR beta genes was performed with a multiplex PCR assay on genomic DNA. The amplified TCR beta libraries were sequenced on the Illumina HiSeq System as 87-base-pair reads. Per the original workflow: A later analysis counted approximately 76 million unique TCR beta chains across the 550 to 700 repertoires, and around 12 million of these chains were shared by at least two donors. Raw reads were error-corrected and collapsed into unique sequences with a nearest-neighbor algorithm that merged closely related sequences to remove PCR and sequencing errors. V, D and J gene segments were assigned by aligning CDR3 sequences to IMGT reference sequences. For a sequence to be retained, a match of at least six nucleotides to both a V gene segment and a J gene segment was required. Rearrangements were called productive when the CDR3 lacked stop codons and stayed in frame with V and J; all others were non-productive. Following IMGT convention, CDR3 was defined as the stretch from the second conserved V-encoded cysteine to the conserved J-encoded phenylalanine. In an earlier analysis of approximately 590 of the donors, sequences lacking an unambiguous match to a single V gene segment were excluded. In an earlier analysis of a few hundred of the donors, V segments were called functional above 56.7% productive rearrangements and were called segregating when the between-donor standard deviation exceeded 5%. To diagnose cytomegalovirus status from the catalog of TCR beta chain sequences, a statistical classification framework was built. In a later analysis, V and J genes were assigned by comparing TCR nucleotide sequences against IMGT/GENE-DB human TR gene sequences. Using the TCRdist pipeline, a later analysis assigned CDR3 sequences along with most-parsimonious VDJ recombination scenarios. In a later analysis, each TCR beta chain was defined by its CDR3 amino acid sequence together with its V-gene family, and reads without a unique V-gene family were excluded. To address suspected cross-contamination and a sequencing artifact, a later analysis removed some 620 highly shared, low-generation-probability nucleotide sequences. A later analysis calculated a clonal expansion index for each public chain from normalized within-repertoire ranks of inferred template counts. In a later analysis, generation probabilities were computed using a VDJ recombination model fitted to out-of-frame rearrangements, and the results were checked against IGoR. Hypergeometric tests were used in a later analysis to score TCR-TCR, TCR-HLA and TCR-CMV co-occurrence, with a repertoire-size bias correction applied to the TCR pairs. A later analysis estimated false discovery rates by permuting HLA or CMV assignments 20 times. In a later analysis, co-occurring TCRs were grouped using DBSCAN, with TCRdist sequence similarity added in when clustering inside HLA-allele-positive subsets. Co-occurrence clustering excluded repertoires with fewer than 30,000 or more than 120,000 public chains, plus five with anomalous nucleotide sharing. TCRdb stores this immuneACCESS table with in-frame sequences only. Part of the clones is absent; in the studies checked, under half of the shortfall reflects unresolved V genes, and no reason is known for the rest. D and trimming were read from the DNA, whereas the V and J calls and clone size are those reported in that table. This sample gives 150,000 or so clones in total; 80% of them show up just once. The top ten clones comprise approximately 5.6% of the sample.

The cohort comprised approximately 700 healthy bone marrow donors. At the time of sampling, all cohort members were nominally healthy, though unrecorded immune exposures were likely present. The donor tested CMV seropositive, placing the donor among the 250 to 350 seropositive members of the cohort. A peripheral blood sample was provided by each donor, and peripheral blood mononuclear cells were used for TCR beta sequencing. The Qiagen DNeasy Blood Extraction Kit was used to extract genomic DNA from the blood cell samples. Sequencing input: PBMCs. The receptor was isolated from a woman between 35 and 50 years old in good health and CMV-seropositive. The chain couples TRBV25-1 to TRBJ2-7; the D region possibly corresponds to TRBD1 (6 bases align). The DNA sequence follows: TGTGCCAGCTCCCGGGACACGGGTCCCTACGAGCAGTACTTC. Its protein reads: CASSRDTGPYEQYF.